Following are 5 T cell receptor beta chains from one sample sequenced in a study of tissue T cells after allogeneic stem cell transplantation. Sequencing was performed with immunoSEQ multiplex PCR; in TCRdb, only in-frame clones are kept and a portion is missing. This table has about 6,900 clones, around 80% appearing once. The sequencing used skin, collected at autopsy. The receptors were sampled from a male patient over 55 with steroid-refractory graft-versus-host disease after an allogeneic stem cell transplant. Some T cells may be transferred from the graft donor.

This rearrangement joins TRBV30 to TRBJ2-5; the match to TRBD2 covers 7 bases. Germline V lookup: CDR1 GTSNPN, CDR2 SVGIG (reference sequence). V shed 5 bases and J 7 bases; nucleotides not matched to a gene: 10. This CDR3 spans 13 amino acids. The CDR3 region is CAWRTRTRGTQYF. The CDR3 DNA is TGTGCCTGGCGGACTAGGACGAGGGGGACCCAGTACTTC.

The V and J genes are TRBV6-1 and TRBJ1-1, with D hard to call. V was trimmed by 4 bases and J by 3 bases, leaving 18 bases between them. Germline V gives CDR1 MNHNS, CDR2 SASEGT. CDR3 length: 16 amino acids. CDR3 in amino acids: CASSAAVEGRDTEAFF. Here the CDR3 DNA reads TGTGCCAGCAGTGCCGCCGTAGAAGGAAGGGACACTGAAGCTTTCTTT.

This clone showed up just a few times. J is TRBJ2-7 and V is TRBV7-8; D is tentatively TRBD1 or TRBD2 (6 bases each). Germline values: CDR1 SGHVS, CDR2 FQNEAQ. This CDR3 region has 16 residues. Trimming pared 2 bases from V and 8 bases from J, leaving 22 bases between. The CDR3 reads CASSLSFGGLGNKQYF. The CDR3 bases are TGTGCCAGCAGCTTAAGCTTTGGGGGGCTAGGGAATAAGCAGTACTTC.

This clone was counted only a few times. CDR3 protein: CASAQSGAYGYTF. The CDR3 coding sequence is TGTGCCAGCGCACAGTCAGGGGCCTATGGCTACACCTTC. The chain employs TRBV12-3 or TRBV12-4 and TRBJ1-2; weak D call: TRBD1 (6 bases). The ends were cut back, 8 bases at V and 4 bases at J, with 14 bases in the middle. This CDR3 is 13 amino acids long.

The chain links TRBV5-5 to TRBJ2-2; 11 bases agree with TRBD1. Trimming took 7 bases from V and 0 from J; bases not matched to a gene: 5. Germline-derived CDR1 and CDR2 are SGHKS and YYEKEE (reference sequence). This CDR3 contains 16 residues. CDR3 in amino acids: CASSGQGATNTGELFF. DNA of the CDR3: TGTGCCAGCTCCGGACAGGGGGCTACGAACACCGGGGAGCTGTTTTTT. The full variable domain, rest sourced from reference TRBV5-5 and TRBJ2-2, is DAGVTQSPTHLIKTRGQQVTLRCSPISGHKSVSWYQQVLGQGPQFIFQYYEKEERGRGNFPDRFSARQFPNYSSELNVNALLLGDSALYLCASSGQGATNTGELFFGEGSRLTVL.